This paragraph reports one T cell receptor beta chain. Its antigen is unknown. cDNA libraries for TCR beta contained unique molecular identifiers. There were about 1 to 10 million T cells, and approximately 500,000 cDNA molecules came from them. Each CDR3 protein gets one entry after TCRdb re-called the PCR reads with MiXCR. The sample lists roughly 570,000 distinct CDR3 sequences; approximately 34% were seen once. Germline CDR1 is DFQATT and CDR2 is SNEGSKA (reference sequence). The trim removed 5 bases at V and 10 bases at J, leaving 16 bases unmatched. This CDR3 comprises 15 residues. This record belongs to a study of post-analysis software for immune sequencing data. Study as a whole: Disease trajectories encompassed relapsing-remitting, secondary progressive and progressive-relapsing multiple sclerosis. Study results and limitations: Diversity measured as normalized Chao1 was significantly lower in multiple sclerosis patients than in controls. TRBV5-6, TRBV5-1 and TRBV20-1 were among roughly 5 TRBV segments more frequent in patients than controls. Batch-mates among the samples co-clustered strongly by F measure.

This receptor was taken from a girl aged 2 to 17 with multiple sclerosis. J is TRBJ2-1 and V is TRBV20-1, with TRBD2 matching 8 bases. Sequenced material: blood. CDR3 protein: CSAPGVAGPSGEQFF. The CDR3 nucleotides read TGCAGTGCTCCCGGGGTAGCGGGGCCCTCAGGGGAGCAGTTCTTC.